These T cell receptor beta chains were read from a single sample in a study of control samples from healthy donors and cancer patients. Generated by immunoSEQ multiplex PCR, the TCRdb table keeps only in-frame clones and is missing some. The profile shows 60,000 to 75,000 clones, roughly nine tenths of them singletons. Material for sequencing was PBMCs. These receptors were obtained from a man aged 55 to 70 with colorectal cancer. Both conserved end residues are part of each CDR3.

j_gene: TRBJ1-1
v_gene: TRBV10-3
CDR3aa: CAISELVGTEAFF

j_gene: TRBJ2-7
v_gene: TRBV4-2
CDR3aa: CASSQESYLAGAAYEQYF

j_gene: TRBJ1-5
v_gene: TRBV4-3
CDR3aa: CASSQGVPRGAINQPQHF

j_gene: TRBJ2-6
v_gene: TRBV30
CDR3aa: CAWSPDRGTNVLTF

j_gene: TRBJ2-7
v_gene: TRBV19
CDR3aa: CASTERNEQYF

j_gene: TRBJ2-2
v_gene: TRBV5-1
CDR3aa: CARSWQGGNTGELFF

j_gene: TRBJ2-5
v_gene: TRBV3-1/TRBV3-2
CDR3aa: CASSQRTSGEETQYF

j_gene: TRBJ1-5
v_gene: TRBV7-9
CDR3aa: CASSLGDSQPQHF

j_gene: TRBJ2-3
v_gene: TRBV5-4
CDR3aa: CASSPQGLAGVTQYF

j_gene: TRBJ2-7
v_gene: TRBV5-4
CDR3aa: CASRRTSGGWSEQYF

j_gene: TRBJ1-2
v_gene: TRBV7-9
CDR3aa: CASGQGAVDYGYTF

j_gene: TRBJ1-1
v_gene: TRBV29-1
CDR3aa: CSVNPGQVPEAFF

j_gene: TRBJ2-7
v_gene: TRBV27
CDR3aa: CASSSPQGARYEQYF

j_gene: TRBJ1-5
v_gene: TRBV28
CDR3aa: CASSLWAPGVRQPQHF

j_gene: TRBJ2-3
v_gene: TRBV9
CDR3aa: CASSAQALWDLRADTQYF

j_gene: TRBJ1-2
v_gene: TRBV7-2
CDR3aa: CASSLAQGGGGYTF

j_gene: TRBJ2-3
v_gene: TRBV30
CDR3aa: CACCRQGAVPNTQYF

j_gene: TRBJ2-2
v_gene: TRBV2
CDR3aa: CASSESRTFTGELFF

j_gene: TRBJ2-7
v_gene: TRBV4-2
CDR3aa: CASSQARDRVYEQYF

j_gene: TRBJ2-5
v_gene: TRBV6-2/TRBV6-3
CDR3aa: CASSYSSGRGETQYF

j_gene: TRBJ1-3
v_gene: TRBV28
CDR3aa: CASRFGQSSGNTIYF

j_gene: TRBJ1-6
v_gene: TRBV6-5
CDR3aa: CASSYRKENSPLHF

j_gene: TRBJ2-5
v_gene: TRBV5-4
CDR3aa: CASSLKYQETQYF

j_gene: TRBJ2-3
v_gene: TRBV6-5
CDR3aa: CASRIQINADTQYF

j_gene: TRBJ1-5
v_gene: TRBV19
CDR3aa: CASSIEQLNQPQHF

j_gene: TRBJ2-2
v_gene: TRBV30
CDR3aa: CAWSPQRGFTGELFF

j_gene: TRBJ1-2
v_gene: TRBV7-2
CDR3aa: CASTWSRNYGYTF

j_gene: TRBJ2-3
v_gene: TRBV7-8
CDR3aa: CASSLSADTQYF

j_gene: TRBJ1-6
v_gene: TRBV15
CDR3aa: CATSTGGSGAGSPLHF

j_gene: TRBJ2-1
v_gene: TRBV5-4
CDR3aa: CASSWGAGREYNEQFF

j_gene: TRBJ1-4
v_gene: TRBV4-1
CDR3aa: CASSGRPQGWEKLFF

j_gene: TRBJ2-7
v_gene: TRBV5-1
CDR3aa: CASSLHYGGSGGPYEQYF